The rows below give T cell receptor beta chains drawn from one sample of a study of T cell responses to AZD1222 COVID-19 vaccine. The method was immunoSEQ multiplex PCR; TCRdb's version includes in-frame clones alone and lacks a portion of them. This table has more than 150,000 clones, approximately 91% appearing once. This material consisted of peripheral blood, taken on day 0 of AZD1222 vaccination. The receptors stem from an adult in good health. Both conserved end residues are part of each CDR3. A D gene is named only where the DNA matches it firmly. Where a row states a size, it is once, few, many or the class of an expanded clone; other rows omit it.

D gene | J gene | V gene | clone size | CDR3 protein | CDR3 DNA
- | TRBJ2-5 | TRBV10-3 | - | CAISVGRSGETQYF | TGTGCCATCAGTGTCGGCAGATCCGGTGAGACCCAGTACTTC
- | TRBJ1-1 | TRBV13 | - | CASSPGEAEAFF | TGTGCCAGCAGCCCAGGGGAGGCTGAAGCTTTCTTT
- | TRBJ2-7 | TRBV11-2 | - | CASSLGAAVALREQYF | TGTGCCAGCAGCTTGGGGGCGGCTGTAGCCCTACGTGAGCAGTACTTC
TRBD1 | TRBJ2-7 | TRBV13 | - | CASSPFDRVYEQYF | TGTGCCAGCAGCCCGTTCGACAGGGTCTACGAGCAGTACTTC
- | TRBJ1-1 | TRBV7-9 | once | CASRETRATEAFF | TGTGCCAGCAGAGAGACTCGGGCCACTGAAGCTTTCTTT
- | TRBJ1-1 | TRBV11-2 | - | CASSLTGGEIPEAFF | TGTGCCAGCAGCCTGACAGGAGGGGAAATCCCTGAAGCTTTCTTT
- | TRBJ1-6 | TRBV3-1/TRBV3-2 | - | CASSHRNSPLHF | TGTGCCAGCAGCCATCGCAATTCACCCCTCCACTTT
TRBD1 | TRBJ1-4 | TRBV27 | - | CASSLRGPRANEKLFF | TGTGCCAGCAGTTTAAGGGGGCCACGGGCTAATGAAAAACTGTTTTTT
- | TRBJ1-4 | TRBV4-3 | - | CASSQDRRGREKLFF | TGCGCCAGCAGCCAAGACCGGCGAGGGCGTGAAAAACTGTTTTTT
- | TRBJ2-3 | TRBV5-1 | - | CASSPRSGSTDTQYF | TGCGCCAGCAGTCCGAGGTCGGGCAGCACAGATACGCAGTATTTT
TRBD2 | TRBJ2-7 | TRBV4-2 | - | CASSQSGGWEGGLYEQYF | TGTGCCAGCAGCCAAAGTGGGGGATGGGAGGGAGGCCTCTACGAGCAGTACTTC
TRBD2 | TRBJ2-5 | TRBV2 | - | CASRLTASGGQETQYF | TGTGCCAGCAGGCTGACCGCTAGCGGGGGCCAAGAGACCCAGTACTTC
- | TRBJ1-2 | TRBV7-9 | - | CASSLVGYGYTF | TGTGCCAGCAGCTTAGTCGGGTATGGCTACACCTTC
- | TRBJ1-1 | TRBV5-1 | - | CATARGSGDTEAFF | TGCGCCACAGCCCGGGGGTCCGGGGACACTGAAGCTTTCTTT
TRBD1 | TRBJ1-3 | TRBV5-1 | - | CASSGGQGPGNTIYF | TGCGCCAGCAGCGGGGGACAGGGACCTGGAAACACCATATATTTT
- | TRBJ2-3 | TRBV6-5 | few | CASSSLDTQYF | TGTGCCAGCAGCAGTTTAGATACGCAGTATTTT
TRBD1 | TRBJ2-2 | TRBV5-1 | - | CASRQGTGELFF | TGCGCCAGCAGACAGGGGACCGGGGAGCTGTTTTTT
- | TRBJ2-1 | TRBV6-6 | - | CASTIGSYNEQFF | TGTGCCAGCACCATAGGGTCCTACAATGAGCAGTTCTTC
- | TRBJ1-4 | TRBV2 | few | CASRRSEKLFF | TGTGCCAGCAGACGTTCCGAAAAACTGTTTTTT
TRBD2 | TRBJ2-1 | TRBV28 | - | CASSTPAGGSYNEQFF | TGTGCCAGCAGTACCCCCGCGGGAGGGTCCTACAATGAGCAGTTCTTC
TRBD2 | TRBJ2-5 | TRBV10-3 | - | CAISETLGTIQETQYF | TGTGCCATCAGTGAGACCCTCGGGACTATCCAAGAGACCCAGTACTTC
- | TRBJ1-2 | TRBV19 | - | CASSIGRLQPYGYTF | TGTGCCAGTAGTATAGGCCGACTCCAACCATATGGCTACACCTTC
- | TRBJ1-6 | TRBV5-8 | - | CASSPGGGSYNSPLHF | TGTGCCAGCAGCCCTGGAGGGGGTTCCTATAATTCACCCCTCCACTTT
- | TRBJ2-5 | TRBV6-4 | - | CASSDLQGRETQYF | TGTGCCAGCAGTGACCTACAGGGAAGGGAGACCCAGTACTTC
TRBD2 | TRBJ2-3 | TRBV4-1 | - | CASSQERGVTDTQYF | TGCGCCAGCAGCCAAGAGCGGGGGGTCACAGATACGCAGTATTTT
- | TRBJ2-3 | TRBV19 | - | CASNFGSFSDTQYF | TGTGCCAGTAATTTCGGTTCCTTCTCAGATACGCAGTATTTT
- | TRBJ1-1 | TRBV18 | few | CASSPPMAGVGTEAFF | TGTGCCAGCTCACCACCAATGGCAGGGGTCGGAACTGAAGCTTTCTTT
- | TRBJ1-1 | TRBV6-2/TRBV6-3 | - | CASSYHDSNTEAFF | TGTGCCAGCAGTTACCATGACAGTAACACTGAAGCTTTCTTT
TRBD2 | TRBJ2-1 | TRBV5-4 | - | CASSLGGTSGNEQFF | TGTGCCAGCAGCCTTGGGGGGACTAGCGGTAATGAGCAGTTCTTC
- | TRBJ2-4 | TRBV19 | - | CASSGERENIQYF | TGTGCCAGTAGCGGGGAGCGGGAAAACATTCAGTACTTC
TRBD2 | TRBJ2-3 | TRBV4-3 | - | CAMRGGLLLLSTDTQYF | TGCGCCATGCGGGGGGGACTACTTCTTTTAAGCACAGATACGCAGTATTTT
- | TRBJ1-1 | TRBV29-1 | - | CSATSGRNTEAFF | TGCAGCGCCACATCCGGGCGGAACACTGAAGCTTTCTTT
- | TRBJ2-3 | TRBV2 | - | CASRDLDYKEYF | TGTGCCAGCCGGGACCTAGATTACAAGGAGTATTTT
- | TRBJ1-2 | TRBV20-1 | - | CSASTQGYGYTF | TGCAGTGCTAGTACTCAGGGTTATGGCTACACCTTC
- | TRBJ2-1 | TRBV24-1 | - | CATSDLDYNEQFF | TGTGCCACCAGTGATTTGGATTACAATGAGCAGTTCTTC
- | TRBJ2-5 | TRBV12-3/TRBV12-4 | once | CASSLLRETQYF | TGTGCCAGCAGTTTACTCCGGGAGACCCAGTACTTC
TRBD1 | TRBJ1-2 | TRBV4-3 | - | CASSHNPGQGGWGYTF | TGCGCCAGCAGCCACAATCCGGGACAGGGGGGCTGGGGCTACACCTTC
- | TRBJ1-1 | TRBV25-1 | - | CASSYGGPEEAFF | TGTGCCAGCAGCTACGGGGGCCCCGAGGAAGCTTTCTTT
- | TRBJ1-5 | TRBV27 | once | CASSLSFRGGQPQHF | TGTGCCAGCAGTTTATCATTCCGGGGTGGTCAGCCCCAGCATTTT
- | TRBJ2-7 | TRBV5-1 | - | CASSLVNRGHHEQYF | TGCGCCAGCAGCTTGGTAAATCGGGGGCACCACGAGCAGTACTTC
TRBD2 | TRBJ2-1 | TRBV27 | - | CASSLAGGNNEQFF | TGTGCCAGCAGTCTAGCGGGGGGGAACAATGAGCAGTTCTTC
- | TRBJ2-1 | TRBV6-4 | - | CASSSRNNEQFF | TGTGCCAGCAGTAGCCGTAACAATGAGCAGTTCTTC
TRBD2 | TRBJ2-1 | TRBV7-3 | - | CASQNFAGEKFF | TGTGCCAGCCAGAATTTTGCGGGAGAGAAGTTCTTC
- | TRBJ2-1 | TRBV15 | few | CATSRTSNEQFF | TGTGCCACCAGCAGGACCTCCAATGAGCAGTTCTTC
TRBD1 | TRBJ1-1 | TRBV5-1 | - | CASSSGQPNTEAFF | TGCGCCAGCAGCTCGGGACAGCCGAACACTGAAGCTTTCTTT
TRBD1 | TRBJ2-2 | TRBV14 | - | CASSQAFSGQGATGELFF | TGTGCCAGCAGTCAAGCTTTCTCGGGACAGGGGGCAACCGGGGAGCTGTTTTTT
TRBD1 | TRBJ1-1 | TRBV10-3 | - | CATRGGGEAFF | TGTGCCACCAGGGGGGGAGGGGAGGCTTTCTTT
TRBD1 | TRBJ1-4 | TRBV18 | - | CASSRNTGGKGEKLFF | TGTGCCAGCTCACGAAACACAGGGGGAAAGGGTGAAAAACTGTTTTTT
TRBD2 | TRBJ2-2 | TRBV15 | once | CATSLRKAGLVSPGELFF | TGTGCCACCAGCCTACGAAAAGCGGGATTGGTATCACCCGGGGAGCTGTTTTTT
TRBD1 | TRBJ1-6 | TRBV27 | - | CASSLSGTESSYNSPLHF | TGTGCCAGCAGTTTATCGGGGACAGAGAGCTCCTATAATTCACCCCTCCACTTT
- | TRBJ2-6 | TRBV3-1/TRBV3-2 | - | CASRRDSSGANVLTF | TGTGCCAGCAGACGCGACAGCTCTGGGGCCAACGTCCTGACTTTC
- | TRBJ2-7 | TRBV19 | - | CASSITRGTYEQYF | TGTGCCAGTAGTATAACCCGAGGAACCTACGAGCAGTACTTC
- | TRBJ2-4 | TRBV6-5 | - | CASRGLLENIQYF | TGTGCCAGCAGAGGCCTTCTTGAGAACATTCAGTACTTC
- | TRBJ1-2 | TRBV25-1 | - | CASSISPRGEYGYTF | TGTGCCAGCAGTATCTCCCCCCGCGGCGAGTATGGCTACACCTTC